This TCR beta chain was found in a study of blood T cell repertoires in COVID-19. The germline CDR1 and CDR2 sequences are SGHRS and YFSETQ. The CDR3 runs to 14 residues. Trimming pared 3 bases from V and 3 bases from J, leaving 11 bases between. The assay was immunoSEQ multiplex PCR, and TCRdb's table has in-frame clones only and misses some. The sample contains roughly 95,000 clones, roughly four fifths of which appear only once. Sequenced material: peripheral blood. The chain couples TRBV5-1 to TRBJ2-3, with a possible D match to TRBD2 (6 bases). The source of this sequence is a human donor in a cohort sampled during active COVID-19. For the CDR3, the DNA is TGCGCCAGCAGCTGGAGGGGACGAACAGATACGCAGTATTTT. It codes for CASSWRGRTDTQYF.